This T cell receptor beta chain came from a study of tumor-infiltrating lymphocytes in primary liver carcinoma (TCRdb year 2017). Background for the entire study: The five patients, three men and two women aged 30 to 69 years, had hepatocellular carcinoma (four) or combined HCC and intrahepatic cholangiocarcinoma (one). Technical replicate repertoires showed high reproducibility, with mean shared-clone rates about 0.88 and correlation coefficients above 0.95. The study combined TCRbeta repertoire sequencing, expression microarrays and whole-exome sequencing across five regions of each liver tumor, with adjacent normal tissue and blood. Samples yielded roughly 3.65 to 7.5 million productive TCRbeta reads; read depth did not differ significantly between tissue types. The five patients had tumors staged T1-T3 N0M0, with maximum diameters ranging from about 4.2 to 10 cm. A total of approximately 35 specimens from 5 patients, comprising roughly 25 tumor regions, 5 adjacent noncancerous liver tissues and 5 peripheral blood samples, were covered by TCRbeta repertoire sequencing.

Without any cell sorting, total RNA and DNA were co-extracted from approximately 22-30 mg of bulk tissue using the AllPrep DNA/RNA mini kit. Surgical resection was performed in China between late 2015 and 2016 on four or five patients with histopathologically diagnosed primary liver carcinoma. Patients had chronic HBV infection and were treatment-naive at sampling. Each fresh piece of tumor and adjacent tissue was cut in two, with one half stored in RNAlater at -80 degrees C and the other half sent for histology. This clonotype was seen more than once but under ten times. This receptor's antigen is unknown. No base-level quality is on record; no much larger clone is a single base apart. Overall study outcomes, separate from this receptor: Comparison of CD4+ and CD8+ T cell repertoires was precluded by the use of bulk unsorted samples. Only the TCR beta chain was sequenced, so true repertoire diversity is likely underestimated because unpaired alpha chains were not captured. Pairs of tumor regions showed greater repertoire overlap (mean roughly 35%) than tumor-adjacent pairs (roughly 17%) or tumor-blood pairs (roughly 14%), which is consistent with antigen-driven expansion. Compared with blood, tumors had a significantly larger share of the repertoire taken up by the top 250 clones (p = 0.039). The study included only five patients, and the authors note findings should be validated in a larger study.

Starting from 450 to 500 ng total RNA, TCRbeta-specific cDNA was produced by reverse transcription with a constant-region primer and ProtoScript II reverse transcriptase. TCRbeta libraries were built with three nested multiplex PCR rounds, a slightly modified ARM-PCR procedure. Each of the first two PCR rounds ran for roughly 11 cycles and used multiplex TRBV1-TRBV30 forward primers together with a Cbeta reverse primer. Sample barcodes and Illumina adapters were added in a final 25-cycle PCR using Deep VentR polymerase. Before sequencing, amplicons of 200-500 bp were purified from gel using a QIAquick gel extraction kit. The TCRbeta amplicons were sequenced with 250-bp paired-end reads on an Illumina HiSeq 2500. As for the authors' bioinformatics: Quality trimming of reads was performed with Trimmomatic v0.33, and paired reads were merged with FLASH v1.2.11 so that full CDR3 sequences could be recovered. V, D and J germline segments were assigned to the rearranged TCRbeta sequences by MiGEC v1.2.1b. Clonotype statistics and Shannon-Wiener diversity indices were calculated with VDJtools v1.0.0. Except for diversity analysis, only each sample's 250 most abundant clonotypes were used in subsequent analyses to reduce sampling bias. TCRdb reworked the public reads: Q25 trimming with fastp, MiXCR clone assembly, productive beta chains retained. Every entry covers one CDR3 protein and lists the most common genes and DNA from its rows. These V and J calls originate from TCRdb's pipeline instead of the authors' own analysis. The sample table holds about 75,000 distinct CDR3 sequences, of which roughly 69% were seen once. Jointly, the top ten make up less than 30% of the sample.

V and J are trimmed by 4 bases and 4 bases, and the gene matches miss 4 bases of the junction. CDR3 length: 14 amino acids, cysteine to phenylalanine. Only the CDR3 portion is preserved as DNA: 42 bases, with reading frame beginning at the first base. Sequences SGHRS (CDR1) and YFSETQ (CDR2) are obtained from the germline V gene. Here the chain combines TRBV5-1 and TRBJ2-1; the junction holds 8 bases that match TRBD2. The receptor was derived from a man aged 40-55 years with primary liver carcinoma and hepatitis B virus infection. The sample taken for sequencing was tumor-adjacent normal liver tissue. The CDR3 protein sequence reads: CASSAAGGYNEQFF. The nucleotide sequence reads TGCGCCAGCAGCGCTGCGGGAGGTTACAATGAGCAGTTCTTC.